The 5 T cell receptor beta chains in this list originate from one sample, sequenced in a study of identifying expanded T cells in peripheral blood. Using immunoSEQ multiplex PCR, the repertoire was profiled, and TCRdb retains in-frame clones only, with some absent. The sample yields under 100,000 clones, approximately 90% seen once. The sample comprised blood. These receptors originate from a person aged 18 to 70 in good health.

The chain links TRBV27 to TRBJ2-1; D gene uncertain. The length of the CDR3 is 17 residues. Germline CDR1 is MNHEY and CDR2 is SMNVEV (reference sequence). V dropped 6 bases and J dropped 1 base, with 19 bases sitting between them. CDR3 sequence (DNA): TGTGCCAGCAGCCGTAACCCCCGGGTTACTTCCTACAATGAGCAGTTCTTC. Translation gives CASSRNPRVTSYNEQFF.

The chain is built from TRBV18 and TRBJ2-1; TRBD2 is a possible D gene (6 bases). This CDR3 contains 14 residues. The V end was cut by 0 bases, the J end by 10 bases, with 13 bases between. Germline V gene lookup returns CDR1 KGHSH and CDR2 LQKENI. CDR3 loop: CASSPPSGLPEQFF. The CDR3 DNA is TGTGCCAGCTCACCACCGTCGGGACTCCCGGAGCAGTTCTTC.

This clone is a singleton in its sample. The rearrangement joins TRBV6-5 to TRBJ1-3; D uncertain. This CDR3 spans 14 amino acids. V dropped 4 bases and J dropped 1 base, with 8 bases sitting between them. Germline CDR1 reads MNHEY; CDR2 reads SVGAGI. The CDR3: CASSSLISGNTIYF. The CDR3, as DNA: TGTGCCAGCAGTTCTTTGATTTCTGGAAACACCATATATTTT.

The chain links TRBV19 to TRBJ1-1; D remains unclear. Germline loops: CDR1 LNHDA, CDR2 SQIVND (reference sequence). This CDR3 is 14 amino acids long. V lost 7 bases, J lost 1 base, and 13 bases lay in between. DNA of the CDR3: TGTGCCAGTATTTGGCAGGCCGGGAACACTGAAGCTTTCTTT. This gives the protein CASIWQAGNTEAFF. Variable domain in full (rest from reference TRBV19 and TRBJ1-1): DGGITQSPKYLFRKEGQNVTLSCEQNLNHDAMYWYRQDPGQGLRLIYYSQIVNDFQKGDIAEGYSVSREKKESFPLTVTSAQKNPTAFYLCASIWQAGNTEAFFGQGTRLTVV.

The rearrangement links TRBV7-9 to TRBJ2-2; 10 bases align to TRBD1. Germline trimming cut 11 bases from V and 5 bases from J; bases unmatched to any gene: 11. The CDR3 has 15 residues. CDR1 is SEHNR and CDR2 is FQNEAQ in the germline V gene (reference sequence). The CDR3 region has the DNA TGTGCCTTGCCCAGACAGGGGGCCGTAACCGGGGAGCTGTTTTTT. It encodes CALPRQGAVTGELFF.